The entry below gives a single TCR beta chain sequence along with its context. What it binds is not known. The sample belongs to a study of T-cell memory formation after mild COVID-19. At the level of the study: Each donor largely had its own TCR clusters.

The 5'RACE method, run with constant-segment primers, produced TCR alpha and TCR beta cDNA libraries (carrying sample barcodes and UMIs). From the 5' RACE reads, TCRdb called clonotypes with MiXCR, one entry per CDR3 protein. The table records about 110,000 distinct CDR3 sequences, 15% to 20% of them present only once. The ends lost 7 bases at V and 4 bases at J; junction bases unmatched: 7. The CDR3 covers 14 residues. CDR1 and CDR2 from the germline V gene are SGHVS and FNYEAQ. Study-level points and caveats: Some clones that responded turned up in pre-infection memory, which suggests that cross-reactive memory joined in. CD8+ contracting clones occupied EMRA, while CD4+ ones occupied mainly CM and EM.

The TCR comes from a young man who had mild COVID-19 (a few samples of this study predate the infection). Cell type and time point are not known. V usage is TRBV7-6 and J usage is TRBJ2-3, with 8 bases lining up with TRBD2. What was sequenced was PBMCs or a T cell subset sorted from them (not recorded which). CDR3 in DNA: TGTGCCAGCACTGGAGCGGGGGAGCCAGATACGCAGTATTTT. Translating gives CASTGAGEPDTQYF. The full variable domain, rest sourced from reference TRBV7-6 and TRBJ2-3, is GAGVSQSPRYKVTKRGQDVALRCDPISGHVSLYWYRQALGQGPEFLTYFNYEAQQDKSGLPNDRFSAERPEGSISTLTIQRTEQRDSAMYRCASTGAGEPDTQYFGPGTRLTVL.